The clone carrying this T cell receptor (beta chain) was recorded many times. Its antigen is not known. Amplification of TCR beta CDR3 regions used RNA as the template. The HTBI primer set served for first-round RT-PCR of the TCR CDR3. One entry per CDR3 protein, called by TCRdb with MiXCR from the multiplex PCR reads. Of fewer than 350,000 distinct CDR3 sequences in the sample, 15% to 20% were seen once. The CDR3 loop spans 15 amino acids. The germline V gene encodes CDR1 SGHRS and CDR2 YFSETQ. V lost 4 bases to trimming and J lost 5 bases; unmatched junction nucleotides: 3. The sample is drawn from a study of T cells in Graves' hyperthyroidism and ophthalmopathy. Out of about 10 ml of fresh peripheral blood came the PBMCs. Whole-study findings and limits: A 13 V-J signature model discriminated ophthalmopathy versus stable hyperthyroidism.

The chain has TRBV5-1 and TRBJ2-3; 14 bases fit TRBD2. Sequencing was performed on blood. This TCR came from a woman between 50 and 59 years old with Graves' hyperthyroidism. CDR3 residues: CASSPGLAGGDTQYF. Here the CDR3 DNA reads TGCGCCAGCAGCCCCGGACTAGCGGGGGGAGATACGCAGTATTTT.